This paragraph reports one T cell receptor beta chain. Antigen specificity is unknown. These data are taken from a study of Ad26.COV2.S vaccination and SARS-CoV-2 variants. At the level of the study: By the intramuscular route, Ad26.COV2.S was given once, or twice 56 days apart. Broader study findings: Reportedly, spike-specific CD8+ and CD4+ T cell responses achieved substantial breadth once vaccination had taken place.

Measured with immunoSEQ multiplex PCR; TCRdb has only the in-frame clones, and not every one. The sample includes fewer than 300,000 clones, 87% of them seen just once. The treatment was: around 19 received Ad26.COV2.S at low or high dose, single or two shots; 5 received placebo; per-sample allocation not given. Samples analyzed were those drawn on day 63 after the first vaccine or placebo injection. At a Boston site, the person donating was an adult of 18-55 years. What was given as vaccine was an Ad26 vector encoding Wuhan-strain SARS-CoV-2 spike. The source is a person aged 18-60 years who received the Ad26.COV2.S COVID-19 vaccine or a placebo. The specimen was peripheral blood, collected in a trial of Ad26.COV2.S vaccine versus placebo.

CDR3 sequence reads: CASSPDRGTEAFF. The CDR3 nucleotides are TGTGCCAGCAGTCCGGACAGGGGCACTGAAGCTTTCTTT. The chain joins TRBV27 to TRBJ1-1, with TRBD1 matching over 9 bases. J was trimmed by 4 bases and V by 5 bases; bases with no gene match: 2. The CDR3 spans 13 residues. The germline V gene has CDR1 MNHEY and CDR2 SMNVEV (reference sequence).